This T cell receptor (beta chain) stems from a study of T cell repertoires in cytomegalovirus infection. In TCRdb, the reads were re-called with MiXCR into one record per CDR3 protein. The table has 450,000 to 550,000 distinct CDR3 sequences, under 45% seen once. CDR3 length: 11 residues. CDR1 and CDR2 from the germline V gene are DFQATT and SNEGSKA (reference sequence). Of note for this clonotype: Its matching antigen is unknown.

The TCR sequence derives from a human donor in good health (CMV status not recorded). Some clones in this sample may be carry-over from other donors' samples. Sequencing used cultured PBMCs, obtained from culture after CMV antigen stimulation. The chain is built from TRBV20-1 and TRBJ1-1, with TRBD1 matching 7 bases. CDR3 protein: CRAGGDTEAFF. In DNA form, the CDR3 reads TGCAGGGCAGGGGGTGACACTGAAGCTTTCTTT.